These T cell receptor beta chains were read from a single sample in a study of cytomegalovirus exposure and HLA in healthy donors. The data were produced by immunoSEQ multiplex PCR, yet TCRdb's version contains in-frame clones alone and is incomplete. This sample carries about 110,000 clones, approximately 96% of them seen once, and the ten largest clones take 0.65% to 0.7%. The sequenced sample consisted of PBMCs. Receptors originate from a woman aged 18 to 35 in good health and CMV-seronegative. Both conserved end residues are part of each CDR3. The D gene is left open where the match is weak. Only part of the rows carry a size: once, few, many, or a class if the clone is expanded.

abundance | j_gene | v_gene | d_gene | CDR3aa | CDR3nt
NA | TRBJ1-3 | TRBV5-4 | NA | CASSVDSSGNTIYF | TGTGCCAGCAGCGTAGACAGCTCTGGAAACACCATATATTTT
NA | TRBJ1-3 | TRBV9 | NA | CASSTSQGMAIYF | TGTGCCAGCAGCACCTCGCAGGGTATGGCCATATATTTT
NA | TRBJ1-3 | TRBV4-2 | TRBD1 | CASSPLKGQGNTIYF | TGTGCCAGCAGCCCCCTAAAGGGACAGGGAAACACCATATATTTT
once | TRBJ2-2 | TRBV11-3 | TRBD2 | CASSRGGSTGELFF | TGTGCCAGCAGCCGGGGGGGATCCACCGGGGAGCTGTTTTTT
once | TRBJ2-7 | TRBV4-1 | TRBD1 | CASSPGQGGYEQYF | TGCGCCAGCAGTCCGGGACAGGGGGGGTACGAGCAGTACTTC
NA | TRBJ1-5 | TRBV5-5 | NA | CASGEYNQPQHF | TGTGCCAGCGGGGAGTATAATCAGCCCCAGCATTTT
NA | TRBJ1-1 | TRBV5-5 | NA | CASSLRQQEAFF | TGTGCCAGCAGCTTACGACAGCAAGAAGCTTTCTTT
NA | TRBJ1-2 | TRBV28 | NA | CASRLTGYGYTF | TGTGCCAGCAGACTCACAGGGTACGGCTACACCTTC
NA | TRBJ2-6 | TRBV6-5 | NA | CASNTLGAGANVLTF | TGTGCCAGCAACACTCTAGGGGCTGGGGCCAACGTCCTGACTTTC
NA | TRBJ2-1 | TRBV5-4 | NA | CASSLDLWSEQFF | TGTGCCAGCAGCTTGGATCTATGGAGCGAGCAGTTCTTC
NA | TRBJ2-4 | TRBV7-8 | TRBD1 | CASSLRAGTGENIQYF | TGTGCCAGCAGCTTAAGGGCCGGGACAGGGGAAAACATTCAGTACTTC
NA | TRBJ2-3 | TRBV5-1 | TRBD1 | CASSLGQGADTQYF | TGCGCCAGCAGCTTGGGACAGGGGGCCGATACGCAGTATTTT
NA | TRBJ1-5 | TRBV15 | NA | CATGDSWTADSNQPQHF | TGTGCCACCGGCGATTCCTGGACAGCTGATAGCAATCAGCCCCAGCATTTT
NA | TRBJ1-4 | TRBV28 | NA | CASRTELSTRTNEKLFF | TGTGCCAGCAGAACAGAACTCTCTACCAGAACTAATGAAAAACTGTTTTTT
once | TRBJ1-4 | TRBV5-1 | NA | CASSDPRATNEKLFF | TGCGCCAGCAGTGACCCGCGGGCAACTAATGAAAAACTGTTTTTT
NA | TRBJ1-1 | TRBV29-1 | NA | CSAGQLNTEAFF | TGCAGCGCCGGACAGTTGAACACTGAAGCTTTCTTT
once | TRBJ1-2 | TRBV9 | TRBD1 | CASSGGQGAYGYTF | TGTGCCAGCAGCGGGGGACAGGGAGCCTATGGCTACACCTTC
once | TRBJ1-2 | TRBV7-3 | TRBD1 | CASSFVGGREGYTF | TGTGCCAGCAGCTTTGTAGGGGGCAGGGAGGGCTACACCTTC
NA | TRBJ2-3 | TRBV9 | NA | CASSVGTGTDTQYF | TGTGCCAGCAGCGTAGGGACTGGCACAGATACGCAGTATTTT
once | TRBJ2-2 | TRBV6-1 | NA | CASSEIINTGELFF | TGTGCCAGCAGTGAAATCATCAACACCGGGGAGCTGTTTTTT
NA | TRBJ2-3 | TRBV5-1 | NA | CASSLGGQVTDTQYF | TGCGCCAGCAGCTTGGGGGGGCAGGTCACAGATACGCAGTATTTT
NA | TRBJ1-1 | TRBV6-1 | NA | CASSDSGLMNTEAFF | TGTGCCAGCAGTGATTCAGGGTTGATGAACACTGAAGCTTTCTTT
once | TRBJ1-1 | TRBV15 | NA | CATSSMNTEAFF | TGTGCCACCAGCAGTATGAACACTGAAGCTTTCTTT
NA | TRBJ2-3 | TRBV15 | NA | CATSMGTYLGDTQYF | TGTGCCACCAGCATGGGGACATATTTGGGAGATACGCAGTATTTT
once | TRBJ2-7 | TRBV6-5 | TRBD2 | CASSSRGGLVSYEQYF | TGTGCCAGCAGTTCTAGGGGGGGACTAGTCTCCTACGAGCAGTACTTC
NA | TRBJ2-1 | TRBV6-5 | NA | CASSYSGGNNEQFF | TGTGCCAGCAGTTACTCGGGGGGTAACAATGAGCAGTTCTTC
NA | TRBJ1-3 | TRBV4-1 | NA | CASSQVSDRSLWGTIYF | TGCGCCAGCAGCCAAGTTTCTGACAGGTCTCTGTGGGGGACCATATATTTT
NA | TRBJ2-2 | TRBV6-5 | NA | CASSYRRGTGELFF | TGTGCCAGCAGTTACAGAAGGGGCACCGGGGAGCTGTTTTTT
NA | TRBJ1-1 | TRBV7-2 | NA | CASSVLGNTEAFF | TGTGCCAGCAGCGTGCTCGGGAACACTGAAGCTTTCTTT